The source of this T cell receptor (beta chain) is a study of T cell changes during pregnancy in multiple sclerosis. The CDR3 consists of 16 residues. The germline V gene encodes CDR1 SGHRS and CDR2 YFSETQ. The ends lost 2 bases at V and 0 bases at J; junction bases unmatched: 4. The protocol was immunoSEQ multiplex PCR, while the TCRdb copy is restricted to in-frame clones and leaves out a portion. The table has tens of thousands of clones, 90% to 95% seen once. This rearrangement joins TRBV5-1 to TRBJ2-2, with TRBD1 matching over 7 bases. This TCR derives from a female donor with multiple sclerosis, enrolled in a pregnancy study. The source material was CD4+ T cells from peripheral blood mononuclear cells, sampled in the second trimester of pregnancy. The DNA of the CDR3 is TGCGCCAGCAGCTTAGGGGGCAGCGCGAACACCGGGGAGCTGTTTTTT. Amino acids: CASSLGGSANTGELFF.